The rows below give T cell receptor beta chains drawn from one sample of a study of blood T cell repertoires in COVID-19. TCRdb's table, derived via immunoSEQ multiplex PCR, lists solely in-frame clones and lacks some. The sample holds roughly 300,000 clones; 87% are singletons and the top ten take approximately 0.99%. The sequenced material came from PBMCs or T cells enriched from blood (not recorded which). These receptors came from a woman in her 30s who had recovered from COVID-19. CDR3s include the opening cysteine and the closing phenylalanine or tryptophan. A D gene is named only where the DNA matches it firmly. Some rows mark clone size as missing; the rest say once, few, many or name a class of expanded clone.

clone_size,v_call,d_call,j_call,cdr3_nt,cdr3_aa
.,TRBV6-5,.,TRBJ1-1,TGTGCCAGCAGTTACTTGGACAGATTGAACACTGAAGCTTTCTTT,CASSYLDRLNTEAFF
once,TRBV6-5,TRBD2,TRBJ2-7,TGTGCCAGCGAGGCCCTAGCGGGGCCTTCCTACGAGCAGTACTTC,CASEALAGPSYEQYF
.,TRBV3-1/TRBV3-2,.,TRBJ2-4,TGTGCCAGCAGCCAGGTGCCCGGCGGAGACGCTCCTTACTTC,CASSQVPGGDAPYF
.,TRBV11-2,.,TRBJ2-1,TGTGCCAGCAGCTTTAGCCAGGGTTCCTACAATGAGCAGTTCTTC,CASSFSQGSYNEQFF
.,TRBV5-6,TRBD1,TRBJ2-7,TGTGCCAGCAGCTTGGGGACAGGGTTTTACGAGCAGTACTTC,CASSLGTGFYEQYF
.,TRBV2,TRBD1,TRBJ1-6,TGTGCCGGGCGACAGGGGTATAATTCACCCCTCCACTTT,CAGRQGYNSPLHF
.,TRBV28,TRBD1,TRBJ1-4,TGTGCCAGCAGTCCCCTCCACGGGACAGGGGTGGAAAAACTGTTTTTT,CASSPLHGTGVEKLFF
.,TRBV18,TRBD1,TRBJ1-1,TGTGCCAGCTCACCACGTGGTCAGGGGGCCACGAACACTGAAGCTTTCTTT,CASSPRGQGATNTEAFF
.,TRBV3-1/TRBV3-2,.,TRBJ1-3,TGTGCCAGCAGCCAAGGGGCGGGGCAGGGAGACACCATATATTTT,CASSQGAGQGDTIYF
.,TRBV28,.,TRBJ1-5,TGTGCCAGCAGTTACGGGTTCAGCAATCAGCCCCAGCATTTT,CASSYGFSNQPQHF
.,TRBV9,TRBD2,TRBJ2-1,TGTGCCAGCAGCGTTCGCGGGAGCTCCTACAATGAGCAGTTCTTC,CASSVRGSSYNEQFF
.,TRBV19,.,TRBJ2-2,TGTGCCAGTAGAGAACAGAACACCGGGGAGCTGTTTTTT,CASREQNTGELFF
.,TRBV6-5,TRBD1,TRBJ1-2,TGTGCCAGCAGTCCTTTGGACAGGGGACATGGCTACACCTTC,CASSPLDRGHGYTF
.,TRBV24-1,TRBD1,TRBJ1-5,TGTGCCACCAGTGAATCAGGGACAGGGGGGGTTCAGCCCCAGCATTTT,CATSESGTGGVQPQHF
.,TRBV12-5,TRBD1,TRBJ1-1,TGTGCTAGTGGTCCGGACAGGTTGATGAACACTGAAGCTTTCTTT,CASGPDRLMNTEAFF
.,TRBV7-2,TRBD1,TRBJ1-4,TGTGCCAGCAGCTTCGACAGGGGTGCGGAAAAACTGTTTTTT,CASSFDRGAEKLFF
once,TRBV24-1,TRBD1,TRBJ2-1,TGTGCCACCAGTGATCCGACAGGGGAGGCCTACAATGAGCAGTTCTTC,CATSDPTGEAYNEQFF
few,TRBV27,.,TRBJ2-7,TGTGCCAGCAGTCCCGGATACAGGGACGAGCAGTACTTC,CASSPGYRDEQYF
.,TRBV5-4,.,TRBJ2-2,TGTGCCAGCAGCTTGGGGAGGGGGCCGGACACCGGGGAGCTGTTTTTT,CASSLGRGPDTGELFF
.,TRBV10-3,TRBD1,TRBJ1-3,TGTGCCATCAATCCGGGACAGGGGGACACCATATATTTT,CAINPGQGDTIYF
.,TRBV19,TRBD1,TRBJ2-5,TGTGCCAGTAGTATTGGACAGGGGTCCGGGACCCAGTACTTC,CASSIGQGSGTQYF
.,TRBV7-2,TRBD2,TRBJ2-4,TGTGCCAGCAGCTTAGCGCCGGGGGGGCTGGGAAACATTCAGTACTTC,CASSLAPGGLGNIQYF
.,TRBV30,.,TRBJ1-6,TGTGCCTGGACTGGAGTCGGTTCACCCCTCCACTTT,CAWTGVGSPLHF
few,TRBV28,.,TRBJ1-2,TGTGCCAGCAGTTTAATCGTCGGGAGTCACAAGGGCAAATATGGCTACACCTTC,CASSLIVGSHKGKYGYTF
.,TRBV11-3,TRBD2,TRBJ2-1,TGTGCCAGCAGCGTCCGGGAGGGGGGCAATGAGCAGTTCTTC,CASSVREGGNEQFF
many,TRBV11-2,.,TRBJ1-2,TGTGCCAGCAGCTTAGAGGGGGGATCGTCTAACTATGGCTACACCTTC,CASSLEGGSSNYGYTF
.,TRBV15,.,TRBJ1-1,TGTGCCACCAGCAGAGATAGTTGGCAGGGGAACACTGAAGCTTTCTTT,CATSRDSWQGNTEAFF
.,TRBV27,.,TRBJ2-6,TGTGCCAGCAGTTTGACAGCTGGGGCCAACGTCCTGACTTTC,CASSLTAGANVLTF
.,TRBV19,.,TRBJ2-3,TGTGCCAGATCGGATCCCGACAGGTATACGCAGTATTTT,CARSDPDRYTQYF
.,TRBV2,.,TRBJ2-2,TGTGCCAGCAGTGATCAGGGCACCGGGGAGCTGTTTTTT,CASSDQGTGELFF